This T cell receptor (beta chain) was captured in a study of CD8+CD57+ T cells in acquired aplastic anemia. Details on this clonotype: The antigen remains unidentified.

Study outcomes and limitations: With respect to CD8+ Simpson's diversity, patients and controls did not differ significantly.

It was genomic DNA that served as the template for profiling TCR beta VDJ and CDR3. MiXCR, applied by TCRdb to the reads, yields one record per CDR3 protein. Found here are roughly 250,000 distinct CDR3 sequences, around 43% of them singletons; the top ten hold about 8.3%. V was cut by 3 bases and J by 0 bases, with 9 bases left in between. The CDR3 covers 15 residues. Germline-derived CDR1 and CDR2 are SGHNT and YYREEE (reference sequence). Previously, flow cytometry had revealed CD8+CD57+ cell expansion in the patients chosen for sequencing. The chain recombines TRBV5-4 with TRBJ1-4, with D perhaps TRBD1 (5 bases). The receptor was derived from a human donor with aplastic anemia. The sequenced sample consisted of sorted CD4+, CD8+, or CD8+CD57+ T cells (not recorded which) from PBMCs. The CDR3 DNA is TGTGCCAGCAGCTCAGACAGTGCAACTAATGAAAAACTGTTTTTT. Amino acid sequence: CASSSDSATNEKLFF. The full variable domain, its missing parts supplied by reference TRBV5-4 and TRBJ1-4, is ETGVTQSPTHLIKTRGQQVTLRCSSQSGHNTVSWYQQALGQGPQFIFQYYREEENGRGNFPPRFSGLQFPNYSSELNVNALELDDSALYLCASSSDSATNEKLFFGSGTQLSVL.